Listed below are T cell receptor beta chains from one sample, sequenced in a study of shared clonotypes between healthy human individuals. Measured with immunoSEQ multiplex PCR; TCRdb has only the in-frame clones, and not every one. The sample contains roughly 770,000 clones, 90% to 97% of which appear only once. The sample comprised naive CD8+ T cells sorted from blood. Every receptor here comes from a young man in good health. Each CDR3 is given with its conserved first and last residue. Fields, in order: V gene, clone size, D gene, J gene, CDR3 protein, CDR3 DNA. D genes are given only for firm matches. Rows may omit the clone size; those that give it use once, few, many or a size class.

>TRBV27|NA|TRBD2|TRBJ2-1
CASSLGLAGEGEQFF
TGTGCCAGCAGTCTTGGACTAGCGGGAGAGGGTGAGCAGTTCTTC
>TRBV4-1|NA|TRBD2|TRBJ2-7
CASSQDPSGRGEQYF
TGCGCCAGCAGCCAAGATCCCAGCGGGAGAGGTGAGCAGTACTTC
>TRBV6-1|NA|NA|TRBJ2-1
CASRAVSYNEQFF
TGTGCCAGCAGGGCTGTTTCCTACAATGAGCAGTTCTTC
>TRBV21-1|NA|NA|TRBJ2-3
CASSKGLAYITDTQYF
TGTGCCAGCAGCAAAGGCCTAGCATACATCACAGATACGCAGTATTTT
>TRBV7-9|NA|NA|TRBJ2-1
CASSLEPVWSHEQFF
TGTGCCAGCAGCTTAGAGCCCGTTTGGTCCCATGAGCAGTTCTTC
>TRBV9|NA|NA|TRBJ2-2
CATQGNTGELFF
TGTGCCACACAGGGGAACACCGGGGAGCTGTTTTTT
>TRBV4-1|once|NA|TRBJ2-7
CASSTLGRTYEQYF
TGCGCCAGCAGCACCCTCGGACGAACCTACGAGCAGTACTTC
>TRBV4-1|NA|NA|TRBJ1-3
CASSRMESSGNTIYF
TGCGCCAGCAGCCGAATGGAGTCCTCTGGAAACACCATATATTTT
>TRBV5-4|NA|NA|TRBJ2-3
CASSAGTDTQYF
TGTGCCAGCAGCGCGGGTACAGATACGCAGTATTTT
>TRBV2|NA|TRBD1|TRBJ1-5
CASGGQNWDSNQPQHF
TGTGCCAGCGGGGGACAGAATTGGGATAGCAATCAGCCCCAGCATTTT
>TRBV30|NA|NA|TRBJ2-7
CAWSVGGPVIRSYEQYF
TGTGCCTGGAGTGTTGGGGGGCCCGTTATCCGCTCCTACGAGCAGTACTTC
>TRBV9|NA|NA|TRBJ2-1
CASSAEAGTLVYNEQFF
TGTGCCAGCAGCGCCGAAGCCGGGACATTGGTCTACAATGAGCAGTTCTTC
>TRBV4-1|NA|NA|TRBJ2-7
CASSQPGPYEQYF
TGCGCCAGCAGCCAGCCGGGACCCTACGAGCAGTACTTC
>TRBV18|NA|NA|TRBJ2-5
CASSPIEAGGTQETQYF
TGTGCCAGCTCACCAATTGAGGCAGGGGGGACCCAAGAGACCCAGTACTTC
>TRBV28|NA|NA|TRBJ2-2
CASSLGRGPNTGELFF
TGTGCCAGCAGTTTGGGGCGGGGCCCGAACACCGGGGAGCTGTTTTTT
>TRBV4-1|once|NA|TRBJ2-7
CASSQGVGFSYEQYF
TGCGCCAGCAGCCAAGGGGTGGGCTTCTCCTACGAGCAGTACTTC
>TRBV6-1|NA|NA|TRBJ2-7
CASRIIEAGSYEQYF
TGTGCCAGCAGGATTATTGAGGCCGGCTCCTACGAGCAGTACTTC
>TRBV6-4|NA|NA|TRBJ2-4
CASAAWGEGDIQYF
TGTGCCAGCGCCGCTTGGGGGGAGGGGGACATTCAGTACTTC
>TRBV2|once|NA|TRBJ2-1
CASRSTAAPSYNEQFF
TGTGCCAGCAGGTCAACCGCCGCACCCTCCTACAATGAGCAGTTCTTC
>TRBV15|NA|TRBD1|TRBJ2-2
CATSSRLTGELSTGELFF
TGTGCCACCAGCAGCAGATTGACAGGGGAACTTAGCACCGGGGAGCTGTTTTTT
>TRBV7-6|NA|TRBD1|TRBJ2-5
CASSRDSEVWRKETQYF
TGTGCCAGCAGCCGGGACAGCGAGGTGTGGCGAAAAGAGACCCAGTACTTC
>TRBV5-4|few|NA|TRBJ1-2
CASSPRDPRLYGYTF
TGTGCCAGCAGCCCCAGGGATCCACGCCTCTATGGCTACACCTTC
>TRBV27|NA|TRBD1|TRBJ2-1
CASSDRGRLNEQFF
TGTGCCAGCAGTGACAGGGGGCGACTAAATGAGCAGTTCTTC
>TRBV5-1|NA|NA|TRBJ2-7
CASRIPGGASGEQYF
TGCGCCAGCAGGATCCCCGGTGGGGCCTCCGGCGAGCAGTACTTC
>TRBV5-4|NA|NA|TRBJ2-5
CASSSYHQETQYF
TGTGCCAGCAGCTCCTATCACCAAGAGACCCAGTACTTC
>TRBV28|NA|TRBD2|TRBJ2-1
CASSLAGGLSDEQFF
TGTGCCAGCAGTTTAGCGGGGGGACTCTCAGATGAGCAGTTCTTC
>TRBV10-2|NA|TRBD2|TRBJ2-1
CASSESGTSGPYNEQFF
TGCGCCAGCAGTGAGTCCGGGACTAGCGGCCCCTACAATGAGCAGTTCTTC
>TRBV7-9|NA|NA|TRBJ2-2
CASTLGGQMNTGELFF
TGTGCCAGCACCCTGGGAGGACAGATGAACACCGGGGAGCTGTTTTTT
>TRBV29-1|NA|NA|TRBJ2-7
CSVAGVSYEQYF
TGCAGCGTTGCCGGAGTTTCCTACGAGCAGTACTTC
>TRBV7-9|NA|NA|TRBJ2-4
CASSLERVSKNIQYF
TGTGCCAGCAGCTTAGAACGGGTATCCAAAAACATTCAGTACTTC
>TRBV7-8|NA|TRBD2|TRBJ2-7
CASNHLAGDGNEQYF
TGTGCCAGCAACCATCTAGCGGGAGATGGCAACGAGCAGTACTTC
>TRBV27|NA|TRBD2|TRBJ2-7
CASSPSPGRTLAALPYEQYF
TGTGCCAGCAGTCCCTCTCCCGGCAGGACTCTAGCGGCCTTACCCTACGAGCAGTACTTC
>TRBV9|NA|NA|TRBJ2-7
CASSSSIRDEQYF
TGTGCCAGCAGCTCAAGTATTCGGGACGAGCAGTACTTC
>TRBV7-9|NA|NA|TRBJ2-1
CASSPRPGLPFYNEQFF
TGTGCCAGCAGCCCTAGACCAGGCTTACCTTTCTACAATGAGCAGTTCTTC
>TRBV7-9|NA|TRBD1|TRBJ2-7
CASSLETGWQYF
TGTGCCAGCAGCTTAGAGACAGGGTGGCAGTACTTC
>TRBV28|NA|NA|TRBJ1-1
CASTPPGTPEAFF
TGTGCCAGCACCCCCCCCGGGACACCAGAAGCTTTCTTT
>TRBV30|NA|TRBD1|TRBJ2-1
CAWSVRTGASYNEQFF
TGTGCCTGGAGTGTTAGGACAGGGGCTTCCTACAATGAGCAGTTCTTC
>TRBV28|NA|TRBD2|TRBJ2-3
CASSPREGDSTDTQYF
TGTGCCAGCAGTCCCCGGGAGGGAGATAGCACAGATACGCAGTATTTT
>TRBV9|NA|TRBD2|TRBJ2-7
CASSPLAENYEQYF
TGTGCCAGCAGCCCCCTAGCGGAAAACTACGAGCAGTACTTC
>TRBV27|once|TRBD1|TRBJ2-7
CASGINNLDRAFIYRPYYEQYF
TGTGCCAGCGGGATAAACAACCTCGACAGGGCCTTCATCTATCGTCCCTACTACGAGCAGTACTTC
>TRBV2|NA|NA|TRBJ1-2
CARGDEGYGYTF
TGTGCCAGGGGGGACGAGGGCTATGGCTACACCTTC
>TRBV6-1|NA|TRBD1|TRBJ2-7
CASSELGGGNPSYEQYF
TGTGCCAGCAGTGAACTAGGGGGCGGCAACCCCTCCTACGAGCAGTACTTC
>TRBV5-1|NA|NA|TRBJ2-2
CASVFRGPGGPNGELFF
TGCGCCAGCGTTTTTAGGGGGCCGGGAGGGCCGAACGGGGAGCTGTTTTTT
>TRBV7-9|NA|TRBD1|TRBJ2-5
CASSTHVTGGVPGRETQYF
TGTGCCAGCAGCACACATGTGACAGGGGGCGTTCCGGGGAGAGAGACCCAGTACTTC
>TRBV14|NA|NA|TRBJ2-5
CASSQRETQYF
TGTGCCAGCAGCCAGAGGGAGACCCAGTACTTC
>TRBV2|NA|TRBD1|TRBJ1-5
CASSDPRGQLASNQPQHF
TGTGCCAGCAGTGATCCCAGGGGGCAATTAGCGAGCAATCAGCCCCAGCATTTT
>TRBV19|NA|TRBD1|TRBJ1-2
CASSTNDRVLRGYGYTF
TGTGCCAGTAGTACAAATGACAGGGTCCTTCGGGGCTATGGCTACACCTTC
>TRBV6-4|NA|TRBD1|TRBJ2-2
CASSVVPTGANTGELFF
TGTGCCAGCAGTGTGGTCCCGACAGGGGCGAACACCGGGGAGCTGTTTTTT
>TRBV7-8|NA|NA|TRBJ2-1
CASSLGHEQFF
TGTGCCAGCAGCTTAGGTCATGAGCAGTTCTTC
>TRBV6-1|NA|NA|TRBJ2-7
CASSEQGTRSYEQYF
TGTGCCAGCAGTGAACAGGGGACGAGATCCTACGAGCAGTACTTC
>TRBV29-1|NA|TRBD2|TRBJ2-1
CSVVGTSSGFNNEQFF
TGCAGCGTTGTGGGGACTAGTTCAGGGTTTAACAATGAGCAGTTCTTC
>TRBV5-1|once|TRBD1|TRBJ2-1
CASSLVAGGSHEQFF
TGCGCCAGCAGCTTGGTGGCAGGGGGTTCCCATGAGCAGTTCTTC
>TRBV19|NA|NA|TRBJ2-7
CASSQRASRVLSYEQYF
TGTGCCAGTAGTCAACGAGCCTCGCGGGTCCTCTCCTACGAGCAGTACTTC